This T cell receptor (beta chain) was captured in a study of T cells in localized non-small cell lung cancer. Regarding the study as a whole: One tumor region alone was sequenced, and heterogeneity therefore remains possible. Peak T cell clonality was found in uninvolved adjacent lung, exceeding tumor. Patients showing higher blood T cell density tended to see longer overall survival.

Produced via immunoSEQ multiplex PCR; TCRdb's table is partial and in-frame only. The profile shows about 31,000 clones, nearly 90% of them singletons. Only a few counts were recorded for this clone. Its antigen remains unidentified. Trimming removed 7 bases from V and 7 bases from J; junction bases left unmatched: 9. The CDR3 is 13 amino acids. Germline V gene lookup returns CDR1 LNHDA and CDR2 SQIVND (reference sequence). The material was peripheral blood mononuclear cells, obtained before any cancer treatment. This TCR was recovered from a woman aged 35 to 75 with stage III lung adenocarcinoma. This chain connects TRBV19 to TRBJ1-2, with 7 bases that match TRBD1. CDR3 DNA sequence: TGTGCCAGTACTCCCGACAGGGTTGCTGGCTACACCTTC. Its protein is CASTPDRVAGYTF.